Detailed here is one T cell receptor beta chain. Its target is not known. Losses at the gene ends were 0 bases for V and 1 base for J; bases not matched to a gene: 2. The V gene's germline CDR1 is MNHNS and CDR2 SASEGT. This CDR3 contains 15 residues. These data are taken from a study of cytomegalovirus exposure and HLA in healthy donors. Study-wide results and caveats: Reports credit the classifier with highly specific, highly sensitive diagnosis of cytomegalovirus status. A few CMV-associated chains proved CMV antigen-specific in vitro. The tendency of first-cohort TCR clusters to co-occur in the 100 to 150 validation repertoires was identified by a subsequent analysis. 164 TCR beta chains were listed as cytomegalovirus-associated.

Clones were sequenced by immunoSEQ multiplex PCR, and TCRdb holds only the in-frame ones, with some missing. The data contain 260,000 or so clones, 85% to 90% of them singletons. The rearrangement uses TRBV6-1 and TRBJ1-1, with 7 bases that match TRBD1. The material sequenced was PBMCs. The sequence derives from a woman in her late teens or twenties in good health and CMV-seronegative. The chain's CDR3 is CASSEARDRNTEAFF. The CDR3 coding sequence is TGTGCCAGCAGTGAAGCTCGGGACAGGAACACTGAAGCTTTCTTT.